The clone carrying this TCR beta chain is a singleton in its sample. Its antigen remains unidentified. This record belongs to a study of glioma-infiltrating T cells. Whole-study results and caveats: Above-expected tissue-blood divergence occurred in all gliomas, most in low-grade ones.

The iRepertoire nested amplicon-rescue multiplex PCR amplified TCR alpha and beta CDR3s from RNA. In TCRdb, the multiplex PCR reads were re-called with MiXCR into one record per CDR3 protein. The profile shows nearly 2,500 distinct CDR3 sequences, less than 70% of them singletons. This CDR3 contains 9 residues. V lost 7 bases, J lost 6 bases, and 0 bases lay in between. Germline V lookup: CDR1 MNHNS, CDR2 SASEGT. The source material was glioma tissue, nonneoplastic brain tissue, or PBMCs (not recorded which). The source of this sequence is a human donor with low-grade glioma or glioblastoma, undergoing nonglioma brain surgery, or in good health (not recorded which). The rearrangement joins TRBV6-1 to TRBJ2-2; D unclear. CDR3 nucleotide sequence: TGTGCCAGCACCGGGGAGCTGTTTTTT. This translates into CASTGELFF.